The present TCR beta chain was sequenced within a study of blood T cell repertoires in COVID-19. Profiling relied on immunoSEQ multiplex PCR, and the TCRdb table lists in-frame clones only, not all of them. Among 55,000 to 65,000 clones, around 90% were seen once, and the ten largest hold approximately 2.3%. Between the trimmed V and J ends, which lost 9 bases and 6 bases, there was a span of 11 bases. The CDR3 is made up of 11 amino acids. Sequencing used peripheral blood. The receptor's source is a man aged 55 to 69 with acute or convalescent COVID-19. V and J are TRBV12-3 or TRBV12-4 and TRBJ1-1, with D unresolved. As DNA, the CDR3 is TGTGCCAGTGGGGAGGTCGCTGAAGCTTTCTTT. It codes for CASGEVAEAFF.